The 7 T cell receptor beta chains in this list originate from one sample, sequenced in a study of T cell clones after liver transplantation. Only in-frame clones appear in the TCRdb table, and some are missing; sequencing was by immunoSEQ multiplex PCR. This sample has some 60,000 clones, with about 70% found just once. Here the sequenced sample was CD4+ T cells from blood, taken at the roughly 15-month timepoint. The receptors were gathered from a human patient who received a liver transplant. Some T cells may be graft donor cells.

The J gene is TRBJ1-1, the V gene TRBV5-1; 7 positions agree with TRBD1. The germline CDR1 and CDR2 sequences are SGHRS and YFSETQ. The CDR3 loop spans 15 amino acids. With V trimmed by 3 bases and J by 0 bases, 5 bases remained unmatched. The chain's CDR3 is CASSSSGTVNTEAFF. The DNA of the CDR3 is TGCGCCAGCAGCTCTTCCGGGACAGTGAACACTGAAGCTTTCTTT.

The chain employs TRBV14 and TRBJ1-1; D is possibly TRBD1 (5 bases). In germline, CDR1 is SGHDN, CDR2 FVKESK. With 1 base removed from V and 1 base from J, the gap between germline ends came to 10 bases. The CDR3 extends over 15 amino acids. Here the CDR3 DNA reads TGTGCCAGCAGCCAAGGATACGGGGGGAACACTGAAGCTTTCTTT. Translation: CASSQGYGGNTEAFF.

The chain combines TRBV7-2 with TRBJ2-1, with 8 bases that match TRBD2. V was pared by 5 bases and J by 0 bases, with 9 bases of the junction left unmatched. The length of the CDR3 is 17 residues. The germline V gene has CDR1 SGHTA and CDR2 FQGNSA. The CDR3 is CASSLMGGLVSYNEQFF. DNA of the CDR3: TGTGCCAGCAGCCTCATGGGGGGACTAGTCTCCTACAATGAGCAGTTCTTC.

V gene TRBV6-6 combines with J gene TRBJ1-2, with no clear D. The ends were cut back, 6 bases at V and 5 bases at J, with 7 bases in the middle. The CDR3 covers 11 residues. CDR1 MNHNY and CDR2 SVGAGI come from the germline V gene (reference sequence). The CDR3 bases are TGTGCCAGCAGCACTTCTTATGGCTACACCTTC. This translates into CASSTSYGYTF.

This chain links TRBV7-2 with TRBJ2-3, with D possibly matching TRBD2 (5 bases). Trimming stripped 7 bases from V and 4 bases from J, with 21 bases between. This CDR3 region has 16 residues. The V gene's germline CDR1 is SGHTA and CDR2 FQGNSA. CDR3 amino acids: CASTPIPPEGADTQYF. The CDR3 coding sequence is TGTGCCAGCACCCCGATCCCGCCCGAGGGTGCAGATACGCAGTATTTT.

The chain combines TRBV11-2 with TRBJ2-1, with TRBD2 matching 16 bases. Germline CDR1 SGHAT, CDR2 FQNNGV. The CDR3 has 14 residues. V trimming: 6 bases; J trimming: 10 bases; junction bases outside the gene matches: 3. CDR3 nucleotides: TGTGCCAGCAGGGGACTAGCGGGAGGGCCGGAGCAGTTCTTC. This encodes CASRGLAGGPEQFF.

This clone was detected a few times. This sequence joins TRBV7-8 and TRBJ2-7; D not certain. Germline V gene data show CDR1 as SGHVS and CDR2 as FQNEAQ. V lost 7 bases and J 0 bases, leaving 7 bases between the germline ends. The CDR3 sequence is 12 residues long. The CDR3 spells CASTANSYEQYF. CDR3 nucleotide sequence: TGTGCCAGCACCGCGAACTCCTACGAGCAGTACTTC.